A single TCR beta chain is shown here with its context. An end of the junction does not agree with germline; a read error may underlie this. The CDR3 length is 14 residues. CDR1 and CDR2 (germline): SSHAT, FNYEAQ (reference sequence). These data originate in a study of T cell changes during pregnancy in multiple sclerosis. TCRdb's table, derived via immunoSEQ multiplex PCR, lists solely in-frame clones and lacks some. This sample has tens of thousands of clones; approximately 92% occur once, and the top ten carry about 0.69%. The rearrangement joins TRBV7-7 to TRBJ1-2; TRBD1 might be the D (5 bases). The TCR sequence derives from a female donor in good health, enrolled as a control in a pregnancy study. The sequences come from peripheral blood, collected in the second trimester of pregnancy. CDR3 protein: CASSSDTANYGYTF. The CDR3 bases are TGTGCTAGCAGCTCGGACACAGCTAACTATGGCTACACCTTC. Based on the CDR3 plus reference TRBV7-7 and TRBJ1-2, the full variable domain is GAGVSQSPRYKVTKRGQDVTLRCDPISSHATLYWYQQALGQGPEFLTYFNYEAQPDKSGLPSDRFSAERPEGSISTLTIQRTEQRDSAMYRCASSSDTANYGYTFGSGTRLTVV.